A selection of T cell receptor beta chains follows, all from one sample in a study of cytomegalovirus exposure and HLA in healthy donors. Sequencing was performed with immunoSEQ multiplex PCR; in TCRdb, only in-frame clones are kept and a portion is missing. The sample table includes about 48,000 clones. Material for sequencing was PBMCs. These receptors came from a male donor in good health and CMV-seropositive. The CDR3 runs from the conserved cysteine through the conserved F or W. D genes are given only for firm matches.

v_call	j_call	d_call	cdr3_nt	cdr3_aa
TRBV7-2	TRBJ1-3	.	TGTGCCAGCAGCTTAAGCGGGGGTGCTGGAAACACCATATATTTT	CASSLSGGAGNTIYF
TRBV28	TRBJ2-5	TRBD2	TGTGCCAGCAGTTTAAACCCTGGGACAGGGACTAGCGGGGGGGTGTACCAAGAGACCCAGTACTTC	CASSLNPGTGTSGGVYQETQYF
TRBV29-1	TRBJ2-7	TRBD1	TGCAGCGTTCGTACAGGGGGCGCGATGAACTGGGACGAGCAGTACTTC	CSVRTGGAMNWDEQYF
TRBV4-3	TRBJ2-5	TRBD2	TGCGCCAGCAGCCAAGATTGGGTAGCGGGGGCCCCACAAGAGACCCAGTACTTC	CASSQDWVAGAPQETQYF
TRBV6-6	TRBJ2-2	.	TGTGCCAGCAGCCTTCCTGGGGCGAGGCCCGGGGAGCTGTTTTTT	CASSLPGARPGELFF
TRBV28	TRBJ1-5	.	TGTGCCAGCAGTTTAGGTGGACTCAGCAATCAGCCCCAGCATTTT	CASSLGGLSNQPQHF
TRBV18	TRBJ2-7	.	TGTGCCAGCTCCCCCTCAGGGGACGAGCAGTACTTC	CASSPSGDEQYF
TRBV16	TRBJ1-3	.	TGTGCCAGCAGCCAATTCGGGAACTCTGGAAACACCATATATTTT	CASSQFGNSGNTIYF
TRBV29-1	TRBJ1-1	TRBD1	TGCAGCGTTGGGGACAGGGGCATGAACACTGAAGCTTTCTTT	CSVGDRGMNTEAFF
TRBV5-1	TRBJ2-1	.	TGCGCCAGCAGCTTGGCTGGGGAGGACAATGAGCAGTTCTTC	CASSLAGEDNEQFF
TRBV27	TRBJ1-4	.	TGTGCTAGTCGGAGGAGGGCTAATGAAAAACTGTTTTTT	CASRRRANEKLFF
TRBV11-2	TRBJ1-2	TRBD1	TGTGCCAGCACCGGGGACAGGACGGTTTATGGCTACACCTTC	CASTGDRTVYGYTF
TRBV5-6	TRBJ2-1	TRBD2	TGTGCCAGCAGCTTGGTTGCGAAGCGGGGGGCCTACAATGAGCAGTTCTTC	CASSLVAKRGAYNEQFF
TRBV9	TRBJ2-5	.	TGTGCCAGCAGCGTAAATAGCGACGTGCAAGAGACCCAGTACTTC	CASSVNSDVQETQYF
TRBV18	TRBJ1-2	TRBD1	TGTGCCAGCTCACCTTCGACAGGGGCGGAGGGCTACACCTTC	CASSPSTGAEGYTF
TRBV5-6	TRBJ2-7	TRBD2	TGTGCCAGCAGCCCATGGAGCGGGGGGCCGGCCTACGAGCAGTACTTC	CASSPWSGGPAYEQYF
TRBV27	TRBJ2-7	.	TGTGCCAGCAGTTTCCAAGAACACTACGAGCAGTACTTC	CASSFQEHYEQYF
TRBV10-3	TRBJ2-2	TRBD2	TGTGCCATCAGTGAGTCGACCAGCGGGGGGGGCTACGGGGAGCTGTTTTTT	CAISESTSGGGYGELFF